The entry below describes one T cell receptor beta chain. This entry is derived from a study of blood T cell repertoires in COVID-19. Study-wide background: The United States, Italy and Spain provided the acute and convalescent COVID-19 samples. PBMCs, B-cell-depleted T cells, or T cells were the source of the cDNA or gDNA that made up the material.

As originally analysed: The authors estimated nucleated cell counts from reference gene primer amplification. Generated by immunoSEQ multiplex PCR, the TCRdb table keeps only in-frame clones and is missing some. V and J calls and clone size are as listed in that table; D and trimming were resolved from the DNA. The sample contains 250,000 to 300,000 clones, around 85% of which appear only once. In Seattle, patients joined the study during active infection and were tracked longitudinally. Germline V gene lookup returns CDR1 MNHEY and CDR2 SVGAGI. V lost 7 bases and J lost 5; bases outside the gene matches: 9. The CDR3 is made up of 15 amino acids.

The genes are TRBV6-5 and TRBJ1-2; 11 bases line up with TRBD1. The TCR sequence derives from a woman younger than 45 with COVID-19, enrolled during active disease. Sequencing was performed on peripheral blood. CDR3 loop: CASTLGTGGEYGYTF. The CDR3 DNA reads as TGTGCCAGCACCCTGGGGACAGGGGGAGAATATGGCTACACCTTC.